Here is one T cell receptor (beta chain) with its context. No antigen is known for it. Amplification used 60 Vbeta primers and 13 Jbeta primers. Only in-frame clones appear in the TCRdb table, and some are missing; sequencing was by immunoSEQ multiplex PCR. The table records some 190,000 clones, about 80% of them present only once. V was trimmed by 2 bases and J by 6 bases, leaving 11 bases between them. The CDR3 runs to 12 residues. The germline V gene encodes CDR1 GTSNPN and CDR2 SVGIG (reference sequence). This entry comes from a study of cytomegalovirus exposure and HLA in healthy donors. General observations from the study: Donors were assumed by presence/absence analyses to have roughly uniform sequencing depth. A later analysis associated some 18,000 TCR beta sequences with HLA alleles at a 0.05 false discovery rate.

This clonotype originated in a woman aged 40 to 50 in good health and CMV-seronegative. The chain has TRBV30 and TRBJ2-7, with unresolved D. Sequencing was performed on PBMCs. CDR3 region: CAWSNTPGEQYV. For the CDR3, the DNA is TGTGCCTGGAGTAACACCCCAGGCGAGCAGTACGTC.